A selection of T cell receptor beta chains follows, all from one sample in a study of shared T cell receptors in the human thymus. This table comes from immunoSEQ multiplex PCR, and its TCRdb copy is limited to in-frame clones, with some not included. The table has approximately 730,000 clones, over 75% seen once. The data also belong to a second study, concerning human thymus T cells.

The sample taken for sequencing was thymocytes. These TCRs come from a girl in the first two years of life with a congenital heart defect. The conserved cysteine and the conserved F or W are not part of the CDR3 here.

j_call v_call cdr3_aa
TRBJ2-1 TRBV7-2 ASSLVGGVYNEQF
TRBJ2-7 TRBV13 ASSYRDRGPYEQY
TRBJ2-1 TRBV9 ASSGVAGELEQF
TRBJ2-7 TRBV27 ASSPPRLTHRPQY
TRBJ2-7 TRBV25-1 ASSESEQEQTEQY
TRBJ1-4 TRBV28 ASEGQRVEKLF
TRBJ2-2 TRBV15 ATSGQGNTGELF
TRBJ2-3 TRBV9 ASSVAQADTQY
TRBJ1-6 TRBV7-6 ASSLEIRDRGPNYNSPLH
TRBJ1-1 TRBV10-3 AISEEQGFTEAF